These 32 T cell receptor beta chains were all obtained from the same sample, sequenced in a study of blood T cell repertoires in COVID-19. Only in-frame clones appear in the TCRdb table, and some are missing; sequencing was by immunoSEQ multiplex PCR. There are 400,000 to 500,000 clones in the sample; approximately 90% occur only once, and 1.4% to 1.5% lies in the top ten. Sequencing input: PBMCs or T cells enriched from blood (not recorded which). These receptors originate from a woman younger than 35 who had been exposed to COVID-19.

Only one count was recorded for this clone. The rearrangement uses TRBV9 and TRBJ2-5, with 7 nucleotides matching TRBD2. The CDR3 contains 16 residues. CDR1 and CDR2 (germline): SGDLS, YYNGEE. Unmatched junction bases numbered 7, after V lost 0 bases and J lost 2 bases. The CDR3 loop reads CASSVAPSGGQETQYF. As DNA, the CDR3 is TGTGCCAGCAGCGTAGCTCCGTCGGGGGGACAAGAGACCCAGTACTTC.

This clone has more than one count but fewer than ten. CDR3 DNA sequence: TGTGCTAGTGCCCCCACCGGAGGCTACGAGCAGTACTTC. This encodes CASAPTGGYEQYF. The chain employs TRBV12-5 and TRBJ2-7, with a possible D match to TRBD2 (5 bases). The CDR3 length is 13 residues. The germline gives CDR1 LGHNT, CDR2 FRNRAP. V was shortened by 7 bases and J by 3 bases, with 13 bases between the two germline ends.

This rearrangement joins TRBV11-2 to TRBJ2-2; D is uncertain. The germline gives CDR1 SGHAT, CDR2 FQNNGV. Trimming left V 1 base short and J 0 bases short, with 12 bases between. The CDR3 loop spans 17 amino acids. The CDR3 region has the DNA TGTGCCAGCAGCTTAGTTTTTCGGAGAGCGAACACCGGGGAGCTGTTTTTT. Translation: CASSLVFRRANTGELFF.

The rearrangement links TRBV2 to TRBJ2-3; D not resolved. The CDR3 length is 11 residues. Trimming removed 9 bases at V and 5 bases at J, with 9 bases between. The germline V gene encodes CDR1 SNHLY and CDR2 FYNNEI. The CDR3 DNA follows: TGTGCCAGTCTGGGCGAAGATACGCAGTATTTT. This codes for CASLGEDTQYF.

CDR3 in DNA: TGTGCCAGCAAAGAACAGGGATTCTACGAGCAGTACTTC. Its protein product is CASKEQGFYEQYF. This chain joins TRBV12-3 or TRBV12-4 and TRBJ2-7; tentative D call: TRBD1 (6 bases). V lost 7 bases and J 3 bases, leaving 13 bases between the germline ends. The CDR3 is 13 residues long.

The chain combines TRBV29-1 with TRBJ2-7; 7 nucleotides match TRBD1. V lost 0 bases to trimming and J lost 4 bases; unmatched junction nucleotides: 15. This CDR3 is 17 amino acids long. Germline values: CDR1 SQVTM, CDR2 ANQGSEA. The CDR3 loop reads CSVEDQGQVGTLYEQYF. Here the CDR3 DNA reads TGCAGCGTTGAAGATCAAGGACAGGTCGGAACTTTATACGAGCAGTACTTC.

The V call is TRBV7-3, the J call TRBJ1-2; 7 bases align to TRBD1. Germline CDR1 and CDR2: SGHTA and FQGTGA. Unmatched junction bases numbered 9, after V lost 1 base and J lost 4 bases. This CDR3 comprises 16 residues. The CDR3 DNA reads TGTGCCAGCAGCTTAAGGGGGACAGATCCTAGCTATGGCTACACCTTC. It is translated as CASSLRGTDPSYGYTF. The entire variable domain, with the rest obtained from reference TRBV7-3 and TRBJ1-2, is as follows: GAGVSQTPSNKVTEKGKYVELRCDPISGHTALYWYRQSLGQGPEFLIYFQGTGAADDSGLPNDRFFAVRPEGSVSTLKIQRTERGDSAVYLCASSLRGTDPSYGYTFGSGTRLTVV.

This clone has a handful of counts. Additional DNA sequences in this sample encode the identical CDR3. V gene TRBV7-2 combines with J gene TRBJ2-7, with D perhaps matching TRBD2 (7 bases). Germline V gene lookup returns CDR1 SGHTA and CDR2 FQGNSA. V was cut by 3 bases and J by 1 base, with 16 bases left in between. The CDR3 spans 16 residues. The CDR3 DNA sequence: TGTGCCAGCAGCTTGGGAGGGGGGGGATATTCCTACGAGCAGTACTTC. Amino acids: CASSLGGGGYSYEQYF. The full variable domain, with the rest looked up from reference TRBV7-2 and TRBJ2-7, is GAGVSQSPSNKVTEKGKDVELRCDPISGHTALYWYRQSLGQGLEFLIYFQGNSAPDKSGLPSDRFSAERTGGSVSTLTIQRTQQEDSAVYLCASSLGGGGYSYEQYFGPGTRLTVT.

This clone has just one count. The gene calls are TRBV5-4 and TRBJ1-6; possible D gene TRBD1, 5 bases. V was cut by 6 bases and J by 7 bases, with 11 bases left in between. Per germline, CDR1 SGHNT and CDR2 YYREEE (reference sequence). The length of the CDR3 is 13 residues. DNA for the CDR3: TGTGCCAGCAACCAGGGCTTGAATTCACCCCTCCACTTT. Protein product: CASNQGLNSPLHF.

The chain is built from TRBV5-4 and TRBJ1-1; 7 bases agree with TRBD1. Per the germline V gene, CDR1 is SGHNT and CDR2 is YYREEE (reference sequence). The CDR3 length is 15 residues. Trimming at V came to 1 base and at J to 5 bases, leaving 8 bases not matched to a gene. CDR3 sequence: CASSLRGRLGTEAFF. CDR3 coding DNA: TGTGCCAGCAGCTTGAGGGGGCGGCTTGGAACTGAAGCTTTCTTT. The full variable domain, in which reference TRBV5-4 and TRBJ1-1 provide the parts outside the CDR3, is ETGVTQSPTHLIKTRGQQVTLRCSSQSGHNTVSWYQQALGQGPQFIFQYYREEENGRGNFPPRFSGLQFPNYSSELNVNALELDDSALYLCASSLRGRLGTEAFFGQGTRLTVV.

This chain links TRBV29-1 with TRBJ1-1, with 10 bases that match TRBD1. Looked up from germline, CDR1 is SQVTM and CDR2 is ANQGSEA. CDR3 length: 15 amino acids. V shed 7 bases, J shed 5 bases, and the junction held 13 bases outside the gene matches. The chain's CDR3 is CSALSGTGAGTEAFF. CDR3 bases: TGCAGCGCCCTATCCGGGACAGGGGCGGGAACTGAAGCTTTCTTT. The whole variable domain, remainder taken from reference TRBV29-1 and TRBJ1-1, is SAVISQKPSRDICQRGTSLTIQCQVDSQVTMMFWYRQQPGQSLTLIATANQGSEATYESGFVIDKFPISRPNLTFSTLTVSNMSPEDSSIYLCSALSGTGAGTEAFFGQGTRLTVV.

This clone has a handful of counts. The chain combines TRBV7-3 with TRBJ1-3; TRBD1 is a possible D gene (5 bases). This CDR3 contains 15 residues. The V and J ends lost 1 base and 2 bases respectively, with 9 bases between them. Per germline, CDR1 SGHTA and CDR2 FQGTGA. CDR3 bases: TGTGCCAGCAGCTTAAGTGGGGGGACTGGAAACACCATATATTTT. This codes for CASSLSGGTGNTIYF.

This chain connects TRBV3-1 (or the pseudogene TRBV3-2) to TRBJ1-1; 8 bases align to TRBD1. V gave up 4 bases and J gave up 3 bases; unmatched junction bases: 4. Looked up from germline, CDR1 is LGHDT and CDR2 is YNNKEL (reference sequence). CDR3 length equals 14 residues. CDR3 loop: CASSRMTGDTEAFF. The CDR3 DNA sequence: TGTGCCAGCAGCCGAATGACAGGGGACACTGAAGCTTTCTTT.

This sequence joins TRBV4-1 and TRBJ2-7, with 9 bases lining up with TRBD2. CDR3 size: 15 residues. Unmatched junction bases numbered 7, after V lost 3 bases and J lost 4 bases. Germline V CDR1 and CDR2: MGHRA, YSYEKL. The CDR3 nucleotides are TGCGCCAGCAGCCAGGGAACTAGCGGGTGGTACGAGCAGTACTTC. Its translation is CASSQGTSGWYEQYF.

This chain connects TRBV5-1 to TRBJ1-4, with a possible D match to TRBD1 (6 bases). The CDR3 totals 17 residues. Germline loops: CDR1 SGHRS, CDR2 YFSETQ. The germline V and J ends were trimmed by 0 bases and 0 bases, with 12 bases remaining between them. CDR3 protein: CASSLAGGPATNEKLFF. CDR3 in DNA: TGCGCCAGCAGCTTGGCGGGGGGGCCCGCAACTAATGAAAAACTGTTTTTT.

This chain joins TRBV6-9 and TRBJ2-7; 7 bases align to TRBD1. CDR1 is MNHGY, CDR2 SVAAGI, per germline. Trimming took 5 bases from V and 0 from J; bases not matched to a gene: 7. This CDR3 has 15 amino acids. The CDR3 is CASSQGQDSSYEQYF. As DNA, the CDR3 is TGTGCCAGCAGTCAAGGACAGGACAGCTCCTACGAGCAGTACTTC.

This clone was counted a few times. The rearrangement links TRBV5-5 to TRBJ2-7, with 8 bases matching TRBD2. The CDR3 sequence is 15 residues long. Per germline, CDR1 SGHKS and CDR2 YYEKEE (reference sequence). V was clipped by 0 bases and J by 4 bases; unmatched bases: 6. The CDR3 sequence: CASSLEIAGFYEQYF. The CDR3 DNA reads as TGTGCCAGCAGCTTGGAGATAGCGGGGTTTTACGAGCAGTACTTC.

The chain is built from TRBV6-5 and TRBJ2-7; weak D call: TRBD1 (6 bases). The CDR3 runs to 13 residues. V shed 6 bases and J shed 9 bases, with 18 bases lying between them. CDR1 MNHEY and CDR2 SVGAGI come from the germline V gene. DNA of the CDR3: TGTGCCAGCAGCCCCGGGACAATTTACTGGCAGTACTTC. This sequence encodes CASSPGTIYWQYF.

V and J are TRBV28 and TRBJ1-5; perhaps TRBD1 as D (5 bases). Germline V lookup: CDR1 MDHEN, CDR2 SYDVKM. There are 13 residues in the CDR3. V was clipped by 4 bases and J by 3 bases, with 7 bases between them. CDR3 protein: CASSWGVNQPQHF. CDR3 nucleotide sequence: TGTGCCAGCAGTTGGGGGGTCAATCAGCCCCAGCATTTT.

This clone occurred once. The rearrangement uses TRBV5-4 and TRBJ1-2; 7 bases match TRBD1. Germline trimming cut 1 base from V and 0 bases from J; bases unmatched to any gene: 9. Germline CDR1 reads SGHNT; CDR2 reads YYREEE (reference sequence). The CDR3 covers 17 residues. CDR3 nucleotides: TGTGCCAGCAGCTTGCGAGACAGGGCCCATCCTAACTATGGCTACACCTTC. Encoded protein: CASSLRDRAHPNYGYTF.

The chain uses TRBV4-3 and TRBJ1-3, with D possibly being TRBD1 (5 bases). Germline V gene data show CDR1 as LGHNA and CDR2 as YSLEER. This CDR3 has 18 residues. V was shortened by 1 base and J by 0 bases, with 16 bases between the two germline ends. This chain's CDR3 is CASSQGSGVRASGNTIYF. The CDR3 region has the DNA TGCGCCAGCAGCCAAGGATCCGGAGTCAGGGCCTCTGGAAACACCATATATTTT.

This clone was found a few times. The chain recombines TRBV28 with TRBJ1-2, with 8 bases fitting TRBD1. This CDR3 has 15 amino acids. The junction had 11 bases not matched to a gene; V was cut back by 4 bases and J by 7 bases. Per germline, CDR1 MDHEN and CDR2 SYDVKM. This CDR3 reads CASSSSLQGVAGYTF. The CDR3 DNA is TGTGCCAGCAGTTCCAGCTTACAGGGGGTTGCTGGCTACACCTTC.

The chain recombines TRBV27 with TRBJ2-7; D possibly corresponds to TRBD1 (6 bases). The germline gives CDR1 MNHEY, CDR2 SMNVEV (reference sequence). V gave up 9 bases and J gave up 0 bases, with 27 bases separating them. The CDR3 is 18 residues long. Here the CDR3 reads CARDSTPGQIILSYEQYF. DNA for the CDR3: TGTGCCAGAGACTCAACTCCGGGACAAATAATTCTCTCCTACGAGCAGTACTTC.

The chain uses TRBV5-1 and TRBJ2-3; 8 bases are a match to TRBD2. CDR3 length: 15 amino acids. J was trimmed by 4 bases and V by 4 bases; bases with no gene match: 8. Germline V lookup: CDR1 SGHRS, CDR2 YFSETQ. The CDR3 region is CASSLIGGGADTQYF. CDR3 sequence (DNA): TGCGCCAGCAGCCTGATCGGGGGGGGCGCAGATACGCAGTATTTT.

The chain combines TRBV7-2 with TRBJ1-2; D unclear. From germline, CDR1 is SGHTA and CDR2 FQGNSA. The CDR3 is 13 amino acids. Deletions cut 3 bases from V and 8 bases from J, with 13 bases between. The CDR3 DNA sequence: TGTGCCAGCAGCTTTAACGAGGAAAGAGGCTACACCTTC. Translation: CASSFNEERGYTF.

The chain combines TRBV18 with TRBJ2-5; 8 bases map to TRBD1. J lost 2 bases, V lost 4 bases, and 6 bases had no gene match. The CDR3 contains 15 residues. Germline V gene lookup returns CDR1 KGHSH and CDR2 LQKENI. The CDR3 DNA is TGTGCCAGCTCACGCGGGACAGGTCTTCAAGAGACCCAGTACTTC. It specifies CASSRGTGLQETQYF.

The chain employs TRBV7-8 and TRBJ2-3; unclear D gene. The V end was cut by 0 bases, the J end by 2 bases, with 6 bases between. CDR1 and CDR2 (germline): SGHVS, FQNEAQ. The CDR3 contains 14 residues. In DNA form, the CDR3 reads TGTGCCAGCAGCTTAGCGGTCTACACAGATACGCAGTATTTT. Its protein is CASSLAVYTDTQYF.

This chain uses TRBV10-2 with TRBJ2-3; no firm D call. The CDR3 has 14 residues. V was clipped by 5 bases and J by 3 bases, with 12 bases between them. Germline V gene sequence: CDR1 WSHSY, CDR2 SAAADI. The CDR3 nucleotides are TGCGCCAGCAGTAGACGGGTCTTAACAGATACGCAGTATTTT. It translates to CASSRRVLTDTQYF.

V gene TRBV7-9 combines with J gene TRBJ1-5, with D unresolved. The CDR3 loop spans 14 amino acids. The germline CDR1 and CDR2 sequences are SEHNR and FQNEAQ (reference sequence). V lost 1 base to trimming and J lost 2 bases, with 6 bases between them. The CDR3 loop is CASSLDSGNQPQHF. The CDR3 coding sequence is TGTGCCAGCAGCTTAGATTCAGGCAATCAGCCCCAGCATTTT.

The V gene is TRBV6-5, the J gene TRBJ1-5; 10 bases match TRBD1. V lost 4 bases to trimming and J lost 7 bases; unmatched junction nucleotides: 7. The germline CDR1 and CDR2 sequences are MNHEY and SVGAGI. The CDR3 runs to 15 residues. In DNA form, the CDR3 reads TGTGCCAGCAGTTCCGGGACAGGGGCGCGGCAGCCCCAGCATTTT. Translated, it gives CASSSGTGARQPQHF.

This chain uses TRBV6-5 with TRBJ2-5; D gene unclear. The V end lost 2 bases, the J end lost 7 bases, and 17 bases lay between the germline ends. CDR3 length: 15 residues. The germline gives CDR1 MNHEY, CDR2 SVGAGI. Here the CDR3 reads CASSYMAAEGRTQYF. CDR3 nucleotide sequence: TGTGCCAGCAGTTACATGGCGGCAGAAGGCAGGACCCAGTACTTC.

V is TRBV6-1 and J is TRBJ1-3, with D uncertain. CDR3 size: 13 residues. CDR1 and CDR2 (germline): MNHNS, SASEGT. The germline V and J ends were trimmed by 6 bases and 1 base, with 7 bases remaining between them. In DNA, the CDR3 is TGTGCCAGCAGGCAGATGTCTGGAAACACCATATATTTT. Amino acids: CASRQMSGNTIYF.